The text below deals with one T cell receptor (beta chain). The antigen is undetermined. The sample is drawn from a study of cytotoxic CD8 clonotypes in ibrutinib-treated CLL. Across the whole study: By median around 70 months, roughly twelve had progressed and approximately 15 stayed remitted; responses had been 2 complete and 25 or so partial.

Assay used: immunoSEQ multiplex PCR; TCRdb lists only in-frame clones, some missing. The repertoire holds some 130,000 clones, 85% to 95% seen once, with roughly a tenth in the top ten. Overall study results and limits: Baseline levels of clonality went above those of age-matched healthy donors and moved with circulating CD8+ T-cell counts. Public clonotypes, an uncommon group, contracted or remained stable on treatment.

The origin of this receptor is a human donor with chronic lymphocytic leukemia. Specimen: PBMCs, collected after 12 months of ibrutinib treatment.

The CDR3 region has the DNA TGTGCCAGTAGTATAGGGACAGGTGGCGAGCAGTACTTC. This encodes CASSIGTGGEQYF. The chain employs TRBV19 and TRBJ2-7; 7 bases are a match to TRBD1. The CDR3 loop spans 13 amino acids. Per germline, CDR1 LNHDA and CDR2 SQIVND (reference sequence). Unmatched junction bases numbered 3, after V lost 1 base and J lost 6 bases.